The subject of this entry is one T cell receptor (beta chain). One end of the junction is discordant with germline, which a read error may explain. The sample comes from a study of blood T cell repertoires in COVID-19. Background on the study: Samples representing acute and convalescent COVID-19 were sourced from the United States, Italy and Spain. PBMCs, B-cell-depleted T cells, or T cells were the source of the cDNA or gDNA that made up the material.

Authors' methods: Estimates of nucleated cell counts were drawn from the amplification of reference gene primers. Produced via immunoSEQ multiplex PCR; TCRdb's table is partial and in-frame only. For V, J and clone size, that table is used; D and trimming come from the DNA. The sample has 100,000 to 150,000 clones, around 80% seen once. Germline values: CDR1 GTSNPN, CDR2 SVGIG (reference sequence). CDR3 size: 11 residues. The clonotype originates from a woman in her sixties or seventies with acute or convalescent COVID-19. The sample taken for sequencing was peripheral blood. The chain recombines TRBV30 with TRBJ1-2; the D is unclear. CDR3: CAWSANYGYTF. The CDR3 region has the DNA TGTGCCTGGAGTGCTAATTATGGCTACACCTTC.